The 10 T cell receptor beta chains listed next were all sequenced from one sample in a study of sequential checkpoint blockade in melanoma. Some clones are missing from TCRdb's copy, which holds only in-frame ones; the method was immunoSEQ multiplex PCR. The sample comprises about 3,000 clones, approximately 19% of which are singletons, and around 14% rests with the top ten. The sample's treatment: randomized to nivolumab then ipilimumab (arm A) or the reverse (arm B). The sample in question was tumor tissue (inferred from file names), obtained from a patient given nivolumab and ipilimumab in sequence. Receptors originate from a human donor with melanoma.

The rearrangement uses TRBV28 and TRBJ2-7, with 10 bases fitting TRBD1. The germline gives CDR1 MDHEN, CDR2 SYDVKM. This CDR3 has 14 amino acids. Germline trimming cut 6 bases from V and 2 bases from J; bases unmatched to any gene: 4. The DNA for the CDR3 is TGTGCCAGCAGCGTGACAGGGGGCCCCTACGAGCAGTACTTC. Translation gives CASSVTGGPYEQYF. The entire variable domain, with the rest obtained from reference TRBV28 and TRBJ2-7, is as follows: DVKVTQSSRYLVKRTGEKVFLECVQDMDHENMFWYRQDPGLGLRLIYFSYDVKMKEKGDIPEGYSVSREKKERFSLILESASTNQTSMYLCASSVTGGPYEQYFGPGTRLTVT.

The chain employs TRBV6-8 and TRBJ2-5; TRBD2 aligns across 9 bases. The CDR3 is 15 residues long. Germline-derived CDR1 and CDR2 are MNHGY and SAAAGT. With 5 bases clipped from V and 0 bases from J, the junction kept 4 bases outside the gene matches. The CDR3 spells CASSLSGGDQETQYF. The DNA of the CDR3 is TGTGCCAGCAGTCTTAGCGGGGGAGACCAAGAGACCCAGTACTTC.

V and J are TRBV6-8 and TRBJ2-7, with 8 bases matching TRBD2. J gave up 3 bases and V 5 bases, and 6 bases lay outside the gene matches. In germline, CDR1 is MNHGY, CDR2 SAAAGT. The CDR3 sequence is 14 residues long. The CDR3 bases are TGTGCCAGCAGTGGGAGCGGGGGTATCTACGAGCAGTACTTC. It specifies CASSGSGGIYEQYF.

This clone was seen at least ten times. The V call is TRBV11-3, the J call TRBJ1-2; TRBD1 is a possible D gene (6 bases). The CDR3 consists of 17 residues. Germline assignment: CDR1 SGHNT and CDR2 YENEEA. V was clipped by 0 bases and J by 5 bases, with 19 bases between them. The CDR3 nucleotides are TGTGCCAGCAGCTTAGAGTCCAGGGGTGGATTTGGGTATGGCTACACCTTC. Its protein product is CASSLESRGGFGYGYTF.

V is TRBV4-1 and J is TRBJ2-7; D is undetermined. The CDR3 loop spans 14 amino acids. V lost 1 base to trimming and J lost 2 bases, with 9 bases between them. The germline CDR1 and CDR2 sequences are MGHRA and YSYEKL. The CDR3 loop is CASSQGGSAYEQYF. CDR3 DNA: TGCGCCAGCAGCCAAGGAGGAAGTGCCTACGAGCAGTACTTC.

This chain joins TRBV18 and TRBJ1-2; no definite D call. There are 14 residues in the CDR3. Per the germline V gene, CDR1 is KGHSH and CDR2 is LQKENI. Trimming removed 2 bases from V and 4 bases from J, with 11 bases in between. The CDR3 DNA reads as TGTGCCAGCTCACCAAGGGATGCCCTCTATGGCTACACCTTC. Translated, it gives CASSPRDALYGYTF.

This chain joins TRBV5-1 and TRBJ2-1; TRBD2 agrees at 7 bases. The V segment lost 0 bases and the J segment 4 bases; nucleotides outside the gene matches: 4. CDR1 is SGHRS, CDR2 YFSETQ, per germline. This CDR3 region has 15 residues. The CDR3 DNA is TGCGCCAGCAGCTTGGAAGGGGACTATTACAATGAGCAGTTCTTC. Encoded protein: CASSLEGDYYNEQFF.

The chain couples TRBV30 to TRBJ2-7; D may be TRBD2 (5 bases). The germline CDR1 and CDR2 sequences are GTSNPN and SVGIG (reference sequence). Trimming cost V 5 bases and J 3 bases, with 8 bases left between them. There are 11 residues in the CDR3. CDR3 loop: CAWGELYEQYF. In DNA, the CDR3 is TGTGCCTGGGGGGAGCTCTACGAGCAGTACTTC.

This clone was observed a few times. V is TRBV11-3 and J is TRBJ1-5; unclear D gene. The CDR3 has 16 amino acids. The germline gives CDR1 SGHNT, CDR2 YENEEA. The V end lost 0 bases, the J end lost 7 bases, and 16 bases lay between the germline ends. The CDR3 protein is CASSLESYWGDQPQHF. CDR3 nucleotides: TGTGCCAGCAGCTTAGAAAGCTATTGGGGAGACCAGCCCCAGCATTTT.

V and J are TRBV6-8 and TRBJ1-2; D gene unclear. Germline assignment: CDR1 MNHGY and CDR2 SAAAGT. This CDR3 spans 15 amino acids. Trimming took off 6 bases at V and 0 bases at J, with 14 bases between the two ends. For the CDR3, the DNA is TGTGCCAGCAGGCTTCCGGGCAGAACTAACTATGGCTACACCTTC. Translation: CASRLPGRTNYGYTF.